A selection of T cell receptor beta chains follows, all from one sample in a study of blood T cell repertoires in COVID-19. Assay used: immunoSEQ multiplex PCR; TCRdb lists only in-frame clones, some missing. The data contain just over 650,000 clones, 85% to 90% of them singletons. The source material was peripheral blood. The receptors here all came from a woman in her late teens or twenties with acute or convalescent COVID-19. The CDR3 runs from the conserved cysteine through the conserved F or W. Each record gives: J gene, D gene, clone size, V gene, CDR3 protein, CDR3 DNA. D genes are given only for firm matches. Clone size is shown for a subset of rows, as once, few, many or a class of expanded clone.

>TRBJ2-1|TRBD2|-|TRBV6-5
CASTPGGYNEQFF
TGTGCCAGCACCCCGGGAGGTTACAATGAGCAGTTCTTC
>TRBJ1-4|-|-|TRBV19
CASRGSIATNEKLFF
TGTGCCAGTAGGGGGAGCATCGCAACTAATGAAAAACTGTTTTTT
>TRBJ1-5|-|-|TRBV18
CASSRVAFNQPQHF
TGTGCCAGCTCACGAGTCGCCTTCAATCAGCCCCAGCATTTT
>TRBJ1-4|-|-|TRBV4-1
CASSQARSEKLFF
TGCGCCAGCAGCCAAGCCCGGTCGGAAAAACTGTTTTTT
>TRBJ1-2|-|-|TRBV6-5
CASIGGYGYTF
TGTGCCAGCATAGGGGGTTACGGCTACACCTTC
>TRBJ2-3|-|-|TRBV24-1
CATSDSFPTGYGDTQYF
TGTGCCACCAGTGATTCGTTCCCGACAGGTTATGGAGATACGCAGTATTTT
>TRBJ2-7|-|-|TRBV9
CASSVASSYEQYF
TGTGCCAGCAGCGTAGCTAGCTCCTACGAGCAGTACTTC
>TRBJ1-6|TRBD1|once|TRBV30
CAWSRDRGSYNSPLHF
TGTGCCTGGAGTCGGGACAGGGGTTCCTATAATTCACCCCTCCACTTT
>TRBJ2-7|-|-|TRBV7-2
CASSLLGTPPNLEQYF
TGTGCCAGCAGCTTACTAGGAACACCCCCTAATCTCGAGCAGTACTTC
>TRBJ2-3|-|-|TRBV28
CASSLSDSTDTQYF
TGTGCCAGCAGTTTATCTGACAGTACAGATACGCAGTATTTT
>TRBJ2-7|TRBD1|-|TRBV2
CASYRGYEQYF
TGTGCCAGTTACAGGGGCTACGAGCAGTACTTC
>TRBJ2-2|-|-|TRBV30
CAWTLFDTGELFF
TGTGCCTGGACCTTGTTTGACACCGGGGAGCTGTTTTTT
>TRBJ2-1|-|-|TRBV30
CAWQDRLGYNEQFF
TGTGCCTGGCAAGACAGGTTGGGGTACAATGAGCAGTTCTTC
>TRBJ2-7|-|-|TRBV10-3
CAISESAGEQYF
TGTGCCATCAGTGAGTCGGCAGGCGAGCAGTACTTC
>TRBJ1-5|-|-|TRBV6-1
CASSEGGHEQPQHF
TGTGCCAGCAGTGAAGGGGGGCATGAACAGCCCCAGCATTTT
>TRBJ1-2|-|-|TRBV25-1
CASSGGGAYGYTF
TGTGCCAGCAGTGGAGGGGGGGCCTATGGCTACACCTTC
>TRBJ1-2|-|few|TRBV18
CASSPPAGGGYTF
TGTGCCAGCTCACCACCGGCGGGTGGGGGCTACACCTTC
>TRBJ1-5|-|-|TRBV2
CASIKSGRGEPQHF
TGTGCCAGCATTAAATCCGGGAGGGGTGAGCCCCAGCATTTT
>TRBJ1-1|TRBD1|-|TRBV5-4
CASSLGQGSTEAFF
TGTGCCAGCAGTCTGGGACAGGGAAGTACTGAAGCTTTCTTT
>TRBJ1-2|-|-|TRBV5-5
CASSLGTGNYGYTF
TGTGCCAGCAGCTTGGGGACTGGAAACTATGGCTACACCTTC
>TRBJ2-1|TRBD2|-|TRBV7-9
CASSPTSGGHNEQFF
TGTGCCAGCAGCCCAACTAGCGGGGGCCACAATGAGCAGTTCTTC
>TRBJ1-1|TRBD1|-|TRBV12-3/TRBV12-4
CASSLGQTEAFF
TGTGCCAGCAGTTTGGGACAGACTGAAGCTTTCTTT
>TRBJ1-2|TRBD1|-|TRBV29-1
CSVDPRTGLGGYTF
TGCAGCGTTGATCCCCGGACAGGGCTAGGAGGCTACACCTTC
>TRBJ2-7|-|-|TRBV5-1
CASSSNFRLPYEQYF
TGCGCCAGCAGCTCTAATTTCAGACTTCCCTACGAGCAGTACTTC
>TRBJ2-3|-|once|TRBV3-1/TRBV3-2
CASSQLSTDTQYF
TGTGCCAGCAGCCAACTTAGCACAGATACGCAGTATTTT
>TRBJ2-5|TRBD1|-|TRBV13
CASSRRQGGGETQYF
TGTGCCAGCAGCCGCCGACAGGGTGGGGGAGAGACCCAGTACTTC
>TRBJ2-1|-|-|TRBV7-2
CASSLEARSYNEQFF
TGTGCCAGCAGCTTAGAGGCCAGGTCATACAATGAGCAGTTCTTC
>TRBJ1-5|-|once|TRBV3-1/TRBV3-2
CASSQGSGRTSNQPQHF
TGTGCCAGCAGCCAAGGTTCAGGGAGGACGAGCAATCAGCCCCAGCATTTT
>TRBJ1-3|TRBD1|-|TRBV2
CASSGGQGFSSGNTIYF
TGTGCCAGCAGTGGAGGACAGGGTTTTTCCTCTGGAAACACCATATATTTT
>TRBJ1-1|-|-|TRBV7-9
CASSSHTGRAEAFF
TGTGCCAGCAGCTCGCATACAGGGCGGGCCGAAGCTTTCTTT
>TRBJ2-3|-|-|TRBV6-5
CASSRGFTDTQYF
TGTGCCAGCAGTAGGGGTTTCACAGATACGCAGTATTTT
>TRBJ1-2|-|-|TRBV6-6
CAIGGDGYTF
TGTGCCATCGGGGGGGATGGCTACACCTTC
>TRBJ2-6|-|-|TRBV5-1
CASSAREAGANVLTF
TGCGCCAGCAGCGCCCGGGAAGCTGGGGCCAACGTCCTGACTTTC
>TRBJ2-7|TRBD1|-|TRBV5-1
CASSLRQGPYEQYF
TGCGCCAGCAGCCTCAGACAGGGGCCCTACGAGCAGTACTTC
>TRBJ1-2|-|-|TRBV7-8
CASSLYKQGNGYTF
TGTGCCAGCAGCTTATATAAGCAGGGGAATGGCTACACCTTC
>TRBJ1-1|-|-|TRBV30
CAWGMRDEAFF
TGTGCCTGGGGGATGCGGGACGAAGCTTTCTTT
>TRBJ2-7|-|-|TRBV4-2
CASSQDAVPYEQYF
TGTGCCAGCAGCCAAGATGCGGTACCCTACGAGCAGTACTTC
>TRBJ1-3|-|-|TRBV30
CAWSLGSSGNTIYF
TGTGCCTGGAGTTTGGGGAGCTCTGGAAACACCATATATTTT
>TRBJ1-2|-|few|TRBV5-1
CASSPGKGPDYGYTF
TGCGCCAGCAGCCCGGGAAAGGGCCCCGACTATGGCTACACCTTC
>TRBJ1-1|TRBD1|-|TRBV5-1
CASSYRTGSNTEAFF
TGCGCCAGCAGCTACCGGACAGGGTCGAACACTGAAGCTTTCTTT
>TRBJ1-3|-|-|TRBV7-2
CASSPAGVSGNTIYF
TGTGCCAGCAGCCCAGCGGGAGTGTCTGGAAACACCATATATTTT
>TRBJ2-3|TRBD2|-|TRBV28
CASSPALLKRGADTQYF
TGTGCCAGCAGTCCTGCACTCCTTAAGCGGGGCGCAGATACGCAGTATTTT
>TRBJ2-7|-|few|TRBV6-5
CASSPLSAGYEQYF
TGTGCCAGCAGTCCCCTCTCGGCGGGATACGAGCAGTACTTC